Listed below are T cell receptor beta chains from one sample, sequenced in a study of human T cells and chemical hapten exposure. One entry per CDR3 protein results from TCRdb running MiXCR on the RACE reads. Among roughly 70,000 distinct CDR3 sequences, approximately 35% were seen once, and the ten largest hold about 8.9%. This material consisted of whole blood, taken in connection with sensitization to the hapten diphenylcyclopropenone (DPC). These TCRs come from a man aged 35 to 55 with alopecia areata. Some clones in this sample may be carry-over from other donors' samples. The CDR3 runs from the conserved cysteine through the conserved F or W. A D gene is named only where the DNA matches it firmly. Some rows mark clone size as missing; the rest say once, few, many or name a class of expanded clone.

CDR3 protein	CDR3 DNA	D gene	clone size	J gene	V gene
CASSLDMIRGFF	TGTGCCAGCAGCTTAGATATGATCCGAGGGTTCTTC	NA	NA	TRBJ2-1	TRBV7-9
CASSQDLGMALTTQYF	TGTGCCAGCAGCCAAGATCTTGGGATGGCCTTGACGACGCAGTATTTT	NA	NA	TRBJ2-3	TRBV3-1
CASSLAGPGTQYF	TGTGCCAGCAGCTTGGCGGGTCCAGGTACGCAGTATTTT	NA	NA	TRBJ2-3	TRBV5-4
CSARDGTSGTLNNEQFF	TGCAGTGCTAGAGATGGGACTAGCGGGACCCTTAACAATGAGCAGTTCTTC	TRBD2	NA	TRBJ2-1	TRBV20-1
CASSLHGSYNEQFF	TGTGCCAGCAGTTTACATGGATCCTACAATGAGCAGTTCTTC	NA	NA	TRBJ2-1	TRBV28
CASSQGVSAGVPYEQYF	TGCGCCAGCAGCCAAGGGGTTTCAGCGGGAGTCCCCTACGAGCAGTACTTC	TRBD2	few	TRBJ2-7	TRBV4-3
CASSFSGTQPQHF	TGTGCCAGCAGTTTTTCAGGCACTCAGCCCCAGCATTTT	NA	NA	TRBJ1-5	TRBV12-3/TRBV12-4
CATAGSTDTQYF	TGTGCCACCGCTGGGAGCACAGATACGCAGTATTTT	NA	NA	TRBJ2-3	TRBV24-1
CASSYLQDSSYEQYF	TGTGCCAGCAGTTACCTCCAGGATAGCTCCTACGAGCAGTACTTC	NA	once	TRBJ2-7	TRBV6-2/TRBV6-3
CASSLTFATGDYQPQHF	TGTGCCAGCAGCTTGACATTCGCAACAGGGGACTATCAGCCCCAGCATTTT	TRBD1	NA	TRBJ1-5	TRBV7-2
CASSFGGVNQPQHF	TGTGCCAGCAGTTTCGGAGGAGTTAATCAGCCCCAGCATTTT	NA	few	TRBJ1-5	TRBV28
CASSLTGQGAQRELFF	TGCGCCAGCAGCTTGACGGGACAGGGGGCGCAAAGGGAGCTGTTTTTT	TRBD1	NA	TRBJ2-2	TRBV5-1
CASSQGQGQPQHF	TGTGCCAGCAGCCAGGGACAGGGACAGCCCCAGCATTTT	TRBD1	NA	TRBJ1-5	TRBV3-1
CASSLALLQGRDEKLFF	TGTGCCAGCAGCTTAGCCCTGTTACAGGGAAGGGATGAAAAACTGTTTTTT	NA	many	TRBJ1-4	TRBV7-9
CASRTIYEQYF	TGTGCCAGCAGAACAATCTACGAGCAGTACTTC	NA	few	TRBJ2-7	TRBV28
CASSSPGQGFSYEQYF	TGTGCCAGCAGCTCCCCGGGACAGGGATTCTCCTACGAGCAGTACTTC	TRBD1	NA	TRBJ2-7	TRBV5-6
CASSFGDSNQPQHF	TGTGCCAGCAGTTTTGGGGACAGTAATCAGCCCCAGCATTTT	TRBD1	NA	TRBJ1-5	TRBV28
CASSRRQGVGEQYF	TGTGCCAGCAGCCGTCGACAGGGCGTGGGCGAGCAGTACTTC	TRBD1	NA	TRBJ2-7	TRBV7-9
CASSPALAYGYTF	TGTGCCAGCAGCCCAGCCCTTGCCTATGGCTACACCTTC	NA	few	TRBJ1-2	TRBV7-8
CSAREQGRHYGYTF	TGCAGTGCTAGAGAACAGGGGAGGCACTATGGCTACACCTTC	TRBD1	few	TRBJ1-2	TRBV20-1
CASSVASGPSYEQYF	TGTGCCAGCAGCGTAGCTAGCGGGCCCTCCTACGAGCAGTACTTC	TRBD2	few	TRBJ2-7	TRBV9
CASSGRTSGSHEQFF	TGTGCCAGCAGCGGACGGACTAGCGGGAGCCATGAGCAGTTCTTC	TRBD2	few	TRBJ2-1	TRBV7-8
CASSLGTGILREQYF	TGTGCCAGCAGTTTAGGGACAGGGATTCTTCGCGAGCAGTACTTC	TRBD1	NA	TRBJ2-7	TRBV12-3/TRBV12-4
CASSLTFGFGTDTQYF	TGTGCCAGCAGTTTAACCTTTGGGTTCGGCACAGATACGCAGTATTTT	NA	NA	TRBJ2-3	TRBV12-3/TRBV12-4
CASSHSGTGTYEQYF	TGTGCCAGCAGTCACTCCGGGACAGGGACCTACGAGCAGTACTTC	TRBD1	NA	TRBJ2-7	TRBV28
CASSLYGSETQYF	TGTGCCAGCAGTTTATACGGTTCAGAGACCCAGTACTTC	NA	few	TRBJ2-5	TRBV27
CASSLDAGGNQPQHF	TGTGCCAGCAGCTTAGACGCAGGGGGAAATCAGCCCCAGCATTTT	TRBD1	few	TRBJ1-5	TRBV7-2
CASSPVGAEATEAFF	TGTGCCAGCAGTCCGGTAGGCGCGGAGGCTACTGAAGCTTTCTTT	NA	few	TRBJ1-1	TRBV6-1
CASSFSAETQYF	TGTGCCAGCAGTTTTTCAGCCGAGACCCAGTACTTC	NA	few	TRBJ2-5	TRBV28
CSASTGGSYEQYF	TGCAGTGCTTCTACAGGGGGCAGCTACGAGCAGTACTTC	TRBD1	NA	TRBJ2-7	TRBV20-1
CASRHFSGSTADTQYF	TGTGCCAGCAGACACTTTAGCGGGAGTACTGCAGATACGCAGTATTTT	TRBD2	NA	TRBJ2-3	TRBV28
CASSGGVGGANVLTF	TGTGCCAGCAGCGGGGGGGTTGGTGGGGCCAACGTCCTGACTTTC	TRBD2	few	TRBJ2-6	TRBV11-1
CASSLGSGTETFF	TGTGCCAGCAGCTTGGGGTCAGGCACTGAAACTTTCTTT	NA	NA	TRBJ1-1	TRBV5-4
CASSLGTRETQYF	TGTGCCAGCAGCTTAGGGACCCGAGAGACCCAGTACTTC	NA	few	TRBJ2-5	TRBV7-2
CASSVDSPPTDTQYF	TGTGCCAGCAGCGTAGACAGTCCGCCGACAGATACGCAGTATTTT	NA	few	TRBJ2-3	TRBV9
CASSSAGPLGEAFF	TGTGCCAGCAGCTCCGCAGGGCCGCTAGGTGAAGCTTTCTTT	NA	NA	TRBJ1-1	TRBV7-8
CASSQRSGGTTDTQYF	TGCGCCAGCAGTCAAAGGTCAGGCGGCACCACAGATACGCAGTATTTT	NA	NA	TRBJ2-3	TRBV5-1
CSARWTGSPKPYEQYF	TGCAGTGCTAGGTGGACAGGGTCGCCAAAGCCCTACGAGCAGTACTTC	TRBD1	few	TRBJ2-7	TRBV20-1
CASSPGPRVAYEQYF	TGTGCCAGCAGCCCCGGCCCGCGGGTGGCCTACGAGCAGTACTTC	NA	NA	TRBJ2-7	TRBV5-4
CASTWSTDTQYF	TGTGCCAGCACCTGGAGCACAGATACGCAGTATTTT	NA	NA	TRBJ2-3	TRBV6-1
CSVEKGPGETQYF	TGCAGCGTTGAAAAGGGGCCGGGAGAGACCCAGTACTTC	NA	NA	TRBJ2-5	TRBV29-1
CASSLGSASYNEQFF	TGCGCCAGCAGCTTGGGGAGCGCCTCCTACAATGAGCAGTTCTTC	NA	NA	TRBJ2-1	TRBV5-1
CASSLSRNTEAFF	TGTGCCAGCAGCTTATCCCGGAACACTGAAGCTTTCTTT	NA	few	TRBJ1-1	TRBV7-3
CASSSTSGKQETQYF	TGTGCCAGCAGTTCCACTAGCGGGAAACAAGAGACCCAGTACTTC	TRBD2	NA	TRBJ2-5	TRBV27
CASSIDVTDTQYF	TGTGCCAGCAGCATCGACGTGACAGATACGCAGTATTTT	NA	few	TRBJ2-3	TRBV7-2
CASSHWGLAGNTIYF	TGTGCCAGCAGCCATTGGGGGTTAGCTGGAAACACCATATATTTT	NA	NA	TRBJ1-3	TRBV3-1
CASSEIGGPNSPLHF	TGTGCCAGCAGTGAAATCGGCGGGCCCAATTCACCCCTCCACTTT	NA	few	TRBJ1-6	TRBV6-1
CASSPRLGEQYF	TGTGCCAGCAGCCCCCGCCTGGGGGAGCAGTACTTC	NA	NA	TRBJ2-7	TRBV7-2
CASSRDKRNQPQHF	TGTGCCAGCTCACGGGACAAAAGGAATCAGCCCCAGCATTTT	NA	NA	TRBJ1-5	TRBV18
CASSLPRDRGRGQPQHF	TGTGCCAGCAGTTTACCCCGGGACAGGGGACGCGGTCAGCCCCAGCATTTT	TRBD1	NA	TRBJ1-5	TRBV28
CASSVAGPPFQGTQYF	TGTGCCAGCAGCGTGGCGGGGCCTCCGTTTCAAGGAACCCAGTACTTC	NA	NA	TRBJ2-5	TRBV27
CASSGIGTSGRGGYNEQFF	TGTGCCAGCAGTGGGATAGGGACTAGCGGGAGAGGAGGATACAATGAGCAGTTCTTC	TRBD2	many	TRBJ2-1	TRBV2
CSGSVSYNEQFF	TGCAGCGGTTCGGTTTCCTACAATGAGCAGTTCTTC	NA	NA	TRBJ2-1	TRBV29-1
CASSPARGGTYEQYF	TGTGCCAGCAGTCCCGCCAGGGGGGGCACCTACGAGCAGTACTTC	NA	NA	TRBJ2-7	TRBV6-5
CSARRQDPFYGYTF	TGCAGTGCAAGACGACAGGACCCCTTCTATGGCTACACCTTC	NA	NA	TRBJ1-2	TRBV20-1
CASSYSGQSETFF	TGTGCCAGCAGTTACTCGGGGCAGAGTGAAACTTTCTTT	NA	NA	TRBJ1-1	TRBV6-5
CASSPHKGMNTEAFF	TGTGCCAGCAGCCCCCATAAAGGGATGAACACTGAAGCTTTCTTT	NA	NA	TRBJ1-1	TRBV6-5
CASSQGTGWGSYGYTF	TGTGCCAGCAGTCAGGGGACCGGTTGGGGATCCTATGGCTACACCTTC	NA	NA	TRBJ1-2	TRBV6-5
CASSLARTSGSPDTQYF	TGCGCCAGCAGCTTGGCCCGGACTAGCGGGAGCCCAGATACGCAGTATTTT	TRBD2	NA	TRBJ2-3	TRBV5-1